One sample yielded the 16 T cell receptor beta chains listed below, sequenced in a study of blood T cells in healthy people across ages (dated by TCRdb to the mid-2010s). The library was produced with 5' RACE. Sequencing used an Illumina HiSeq 2500. The second PCR ran for about 7 to 11 cycles and used a J-beta primer mix along with a sample-barcoded 5' primer. In TCRdb, the public reads were trimmed at Q25 with fastp and aligned with MiXCR, with productive beta chains retained. Under each unique CDR3 protein, matching rows form one entry showing the most common genes and DNA. The sample data list roughly 1.7 million distinct CDR3 sequences, and 30% to 40% of these were observed just once. The ten largest clones take up around 11% of the sample. Sequencing was done on a sample of blood. These receptors all stem from a woman in her thirties in good health.

The rearrangement uses TRBV4-3 and TRBJ2-7, with 8 nucleotides matching TRBD1. Looked up from germline, CDR1 is LGHNA and CDR2 is YSLEER. Unmatched junction bases numbered 8, after V lost 2 bases and J lost 2 bases. The CDR3 consists of 16 residues. This CDR3 is CASSQKYRGEAYEQYF. The CDR3 DNA sequence: TGCGCCAGCAGCCAAAAATACAGGGGGGAAGCCTACGAGCAGTACTTC.

The chain combines TRBV12-3 or TRBV12-4 with TRBJ1-5; tentatively, D is TRBD1 (6 bases). Trimming pared 10 bases from V and 7 bases from J, leaving 17 bases between. This CDR3 has 13 amino acids. The CDR3 here is CANSSGDYQPQHF. CDR3 DNA: TGTGCCAACAGCTCAGGGGATTACCAGCCCCAGCATTTT.

The sample holds many counts of this clonotype. CDR3 amino acids: CASSPGSVRETQYF. In DNA, the CDR3 is TGTGCCAGCAGCCCTGGTTCCGTTCGAGAGACCCAGTACTTC. This chain joins TRBV7-3 and TRBJ2-5; D is undetermined. CDR1 and CDR2 (germline): SGHTA, FQGTGA. CDR3 length: 14 residues. Trimming removed 5 bases at V and 4 bases at J, with 14 bases between. Supplemented by reference TRBV7-3 and TRBJ2-5, the full variable domain reads GAGVSQTPSNKVTEKGKYVELRCDPISGHTALYWYRQSLGQGPEFLIYFQGTGAADDSGLPNDRFFAVRPEGSVSTLKIQRTERGDSAVYLCASSPGSVRETQYFGPGTRLLVL.

The rearrangement links TRBV4-1 to TRBJ1-5; 7 nucleotides align to TRBD1. The junction had 7 bases not matched to a gene; V was cut back by 0 bases and J by 2 bases. Germline values: CDR1 MGHRA, CDR2 YSYEKL. The length of the CDR3 is 17 residues. This CDR3 is CASSQDMRGQRNQPQHF. The CDR3 DNA is TGCGCCAGCAGCCAAGATATGAGGGGGCAGCGCAATCAGCCCCAGCATTTT.

This clonotype has a handful of counts. This chain joins TRBV20-1 and TRBJ2-1; 9 bases align to TRBD2. CDR1 and CDR2 (germline): DFQATT, SNEGSKA (reference sequence). V gave up 8 bases and J gave up 8 bases; unmatched junction bases: 10. This CDR3 is built from 13 residues. The CDR3 DNA is TGCAGTTCCCATAGCGGGAGTTTCTATGAGCAGTTCTTC. This gives the protein CSSHSGSFYEQFF.

This clonotype has a handful of counts. The chain has TRBV28 and TRBJ2-5; D is uncertain. Trimming pared 3 bases from V and 9 bases from J, leaving 17 bases between. Germline CDR1 is MDHEN and CDR2 is SYDVKM. The CDR3 extends over 14 amino acids. The CDR3 nucleotides are TGTGCCAGCAGTTTGCAGAGCCATACCTCCCCCCAGTACTTC. This translates into CASSLQSHTSPQYF.

The rearrangement joins TRBV7-9 to TRBJ1-4, with TRBD1 identical over 7 bases. The CDR3 length is 16 residues. The junction had 9 bases not matched to a gene; V was cut back by 5 bases and J by 3 bases. Germline V gene data show CDR1 as SEHNR and CDR2 as FQNEAQ (reference sequence). This chain's CDR3 is CASSPRFGTANEKLFF. The CDR3 DNA sequence: TGTGCCAGCAGCCCGCGTTTTGGGACAGCTAATGAAAAACTGTTTTTT.

In this sample, this clonotype turned up a few times. Here the CDR3 DNA reads TGCAGTGCCGCCCCTAGGGCCAGCACAGATACGCAGTATTTT. Translation gives CSAAPRASTDTQYF. V and J are TRBV20-1 and TRBJ2-3; D call uncertain. CDR1 DFQATT and CDR2 SNEGSKA come from the germline V gene (reference sequence). The CDR3 is 14 amino acids. Trimming stripped 6 bases from V and 0 bases from J, with 13 bases between.

The chain combines TRBV18 with TRBJ2-1; D may be TRBD2 (5 bases). The CDR3 contains 15 residues. Deletions cut 7 bases from V and 0 bases from J, with 13 bases between. The germline gives CDR1 KGHSH, CDR2 LQKENI. CDR3 coding DNA: TGTGCCAGCTTAACAGACTACAGCTCCTACAATGAGCAGTTCTTC. It translates to CASLTDYSSYNEQFF. Full variable domain (remainder filled in from reference TRBV18 and TRBJ2-1): NAGVMQNPRHLVRRRGQEARLRCSPMKGHSHVYWYRQLPEEGLKFMVYLQKENIIDESGMPKERFSAEFPKEGPSILRIQQVVRGDSAAYFCASLTDYSSYNEQFFGPGTRLTVL.

The V gene is TRBV7-9, the J gene TRBJ1-6; tentative D call: TRBD1 (6 bases). Germline V gene data show CDR1 as SEHNR and CDR2 as FQNEAQ (reference sequence). The length of the CDR3 is 14 residues. Trimming took off 6 bases at V and 5 bases at J, with 11 bases between the two ends. CDR3 sequence (DNA): TGTGCCAGCAGACAGGGTGGGAATAATTCACCCCTCCACTTT. Translating gives CASRQGGNNSPLHF.

A few counts support this clonotype. The gene calls are TRBV19 and TRBJ2-1; D is unclear. CDR1 is LNHDA and CDR2 is SQIVND in the germline V gene (reference sequence). Deletions cut 1 base from V and 0 bases from J, with 7 bases between. CDR3 length equals 15 residues. The CDR3 loop reads CASSIGVSSYNEQFF. The CDR3 DNA reads as TGTGCCAGTAGTATAGGTGTGAGCTCCTACAATGAGCAGTTCTTC.

V usage is TRBV7-9 and J usage is TRBJ2-2; D may be TRBD1 (6 bases). CDR3 size: 15 residues. Deletions cut 1 base from V and 5 bases from J, with 11 bases between. CDR1 is SEHNR, CDR2 FQNEAQ, per germline (reference sequence). The CDR3 bases are TGTGCCAGCAGCTTAGAAACAGGGATTACCGGGGAGCTGTTTTTT. The encoded protein is CASSLETGITGELFF. The full variable domain, its missing parts supplied by reference TRBV7-9 and TRBJ2-2, is DTGVSQNPRHKITKRGQNVTFRCDPISEHNRLYWYRQTLGQGPEFLTYFQNEAQLEKSRLLSDRFSAERPKGSFSTLEIQRTEQGDSAMYLCASSLETGITGELFFGEGSRLTVL.

The chain uses TRBV5-1 and TRBJ2-1; 9 nucleotides agree with TRBD1. V lost 3 bases and J lost 3; bases outside the gene matches: 4. Germline-derived CDR1 and CDR2 are SGHRS and YFSETQ. This CDR3 is 15 amino acids long. The chain's CDR3 is CASSSDRGGYNEQFF. Here the CDR3 DNA reads TGCGCCAGCAGCTCAGACAGGGGGGGCTACAATGAGCAGTTCTTC.

The rearrangement joins TRBV20-1 to TRBJ2-7; 9 nucleotides align to TRBD2. CDR1 is DFQATT and CDR2 is SNEGSKA in the germline V gene (reference sequence). The CDR3 sequence is 16 residues long. V lost 0 bases and J lost 3; bases outside the gene matches: 9. The CDR3 reads CSARDVGSGGNYEQYF. The CDR3 bases are TGCAGTGCTAGAGATGTAGGGAGCGGGGGGAACTACGAGCAGTACTTC.

Worth noting for this clonotype: Its ends do not fully match the called genes, so a read error is possible. The chain recombines TRBV5-1 with TRBJ2-1; the match to TRBD2 covers 9 bases. The germline V gene encodes CDR1 SGHRS and CDR2 YFSETQ. The CDR3 runs to 15 residues. The CDR3 DNA is TGCGCCCGCAGCAACGGACTAGCGACTGACAATGAGCAGTTCTTC. Protein product: CARSNGLATDNEQFF.

V is TRBV30 and J is TRBJ2-7; no reliable D call. The germline CDR1 and CDR2 sequences are GTSNPN and SVGIG (reference sequence). Trimming left V 2 bases short and J 4 bases short, with 9 bases between. The CDR3 has 12 amino acids. The CDR3 DNA follows: TGTGCCTGGAGTAAGGTCCTATACGAGCAGTACTTC. Protein: CAWSKVLYEQYF.